The text below deals with one T cell receptor beta chain. The sample belongs to a study of shared clonotypes between healthy human individuals. Here immunoSEQ multiplex PCR was the method, and the copy in TCRdb shows in-frame clones only, minus some. The data contain over a million clones, roughly 96% of them singletons. The CDR3 contains 14 residues. Germline V gene lookup returns CDR1 MDHEN and CDR2 SYDVKM. The V and J ends lost 5 bases and 4 bases respectively, with 11 bases between them. V is TRBV28 and J is TRBJ2-2; TRBD1 is a possible D gene (6 bases). The sequenced sample was naive CD4+ T cells sorted from blood. Indicated subset: CD45RA+ positively selected. The sequence was collected from a man between 25 and 39 years old in good health. Here the CDR3 reads CASSGQGSTGELFF. In DNA form, the CDR3 reads TGTGCCAGCAGTGGTCAGGGGTCCACCGGGGAGCTGTTTTTT.